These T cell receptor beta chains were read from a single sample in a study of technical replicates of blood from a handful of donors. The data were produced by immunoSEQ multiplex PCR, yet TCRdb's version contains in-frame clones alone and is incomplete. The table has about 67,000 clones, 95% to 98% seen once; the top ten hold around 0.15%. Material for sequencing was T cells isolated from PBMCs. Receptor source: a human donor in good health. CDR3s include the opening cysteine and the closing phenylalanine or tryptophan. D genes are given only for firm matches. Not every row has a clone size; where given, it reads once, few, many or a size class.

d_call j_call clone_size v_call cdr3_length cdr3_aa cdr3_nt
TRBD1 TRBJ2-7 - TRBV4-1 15 CASSYMGTGDYEQYF TGCGCCAGCAGTTATATGGGGACAGGGGACTACGAGCAGTACTTC
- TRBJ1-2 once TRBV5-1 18 CASSLGGQLRQLNYGYTF TGCGCCAGCAGCTTGGGGGGACAACTAAGGCAGTTAAACTATGGCTACACCTTC
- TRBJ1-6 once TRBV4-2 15 CASSQGANEPSPLHF TGTGCCAGCAGCCAAGGGGCCAACGAGCCCTCACCCCTCCACTTT
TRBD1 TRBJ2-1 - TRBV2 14 CASRRDRGFDEQFF TGTGCCAGCAGACGGGACAGGGGCTTCGATGAGCAGTTCTTC
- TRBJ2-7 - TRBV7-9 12 CASSDGSYEQYF TGTGCCAGCTCCGACGGGTCCTACGAGCAGTACTTC
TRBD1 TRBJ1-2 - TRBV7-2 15 CASSLSPDRVYGYTF TGTGCCAGCAGCTTATCTCCCGACAGGGTCTATGGCTACACCTTC
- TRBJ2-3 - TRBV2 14 CASSRERGTDTQYF TGTGCCAGCAGTCGGGAGCGGGGCACAGATACGCAGTATTTT
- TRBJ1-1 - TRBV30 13 CAWSSGPLGEAFF TGTGCCTGGAGTTCGGGTCCTCTGGGTGAAGCTTTCTTT
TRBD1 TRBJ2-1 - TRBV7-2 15 CASSLGTGRVNEQFF TGTGCCAGCAGCCTTGGGACAGGGAGGGTGAATGAGCAGTTCTTC
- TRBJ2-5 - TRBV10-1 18 CASSEGRLALISQETQYF TGCGCCAGCAGTGAGGGTCGACTTGCCCTAATTTCACAAGAGACCCAGTACTTC
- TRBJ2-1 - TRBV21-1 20 CASSKGKGLAGGRIGNEQFF TGTGCCAGCAGCAAAGGAAAGGGACTAGCGGGGGGGAGAATTGGCAATGAGCAGTTCTTC
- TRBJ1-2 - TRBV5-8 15 CASSSSEFIQYGYTF TGTGCCAGCAGCAGCAGCGAATTCATACAATATGGCTACACCTTC
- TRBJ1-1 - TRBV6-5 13 CASSSQGNTEAFF TGTGCCAGCAGTTCACAGGGTAACACTGAAGCTTTCTTT
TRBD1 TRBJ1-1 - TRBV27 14 CASSFRTGNTEAFF TGTGCCAGCAGTTTTCGGACAGGGAACACTGAAGCTTTCTTT
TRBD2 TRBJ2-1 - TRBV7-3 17 CASSLGAAGGRTNEQFF TGTGCCAGCAGCTTAGGGGCAGCGGGGGGGAGGACGAATGAGCAGTTCTTC
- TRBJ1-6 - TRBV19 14 CASSWTADNSPLHF TGTGCCAGTAGCTGGACAGCCGATAATTCACCCCTCCACTTT
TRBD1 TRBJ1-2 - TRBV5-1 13 CASSLDRVYGYTF TGCGCCAGCAGTCTCGACAGGGTCTATGGCTACACCTTC
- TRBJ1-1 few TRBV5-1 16 CASSSRAQVRNTEAFF TGCGCCAGCAGCTCGCGGGCCCAGGTAAGGAACACTGAAGCTTTCTTT
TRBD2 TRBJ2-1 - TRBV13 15 CASSLGLAGGNEQFF TGTGCCAGCAGCTTAGGACTAGCGGGGGGCAATGAGCAGTTCTTC
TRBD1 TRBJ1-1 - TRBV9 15 CASSLGTELNTEAFF TGTGCCAGCAGCCTGGGGACAGAGTTGAACACTGAAGCTTTCTTT
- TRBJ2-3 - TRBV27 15 CASSSFGRITDTQYF TGTGCCAGCAGTTCATTCGGCAGGATCACAGATACGCAGTATTTT
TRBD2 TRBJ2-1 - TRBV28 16 CASSLRGAGSYNEQFF TGTGCCAGCAGTTTGCGGGGGGCAGGCTCCTACAATGAGCAGTTCTTC
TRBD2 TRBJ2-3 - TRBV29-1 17 CSAAWTSSSKRTDTQYF TGCAGCGCGGCCTGGACTAGCTCGTCCAAACGCACCGATACGCAGTATTTT
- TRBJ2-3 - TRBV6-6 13 CASSPSGGDTQYF TGTGCCAGCAGTCCCTCTGGCGGGGATACGCAGTATTTT
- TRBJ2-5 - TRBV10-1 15 CASSDGGTYQETQYF TGCGCCAGCAGTGACGGCGGGACGTACCAAGAGACCCAGTACTTC
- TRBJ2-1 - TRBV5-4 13 CASNGRGYNEQFF TGTGCCAGCAACGGGAGAGGCTACAATGAGCAGTTCTTC
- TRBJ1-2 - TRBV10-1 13 CASSRDPGRGYTF TGCGCCAGCAGCCGGGACCCCGGGAGGGGCTACACCTTC
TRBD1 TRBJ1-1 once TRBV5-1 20 CASSYLSGDSPTIINAEAFF TGCGCCAGCAGCTATTTATCGGGGGACAGCCCCACAATAATTAACGCTGAAGCTTTCTTT
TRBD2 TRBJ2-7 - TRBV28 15 CASRIRLAGVDEQYF TGTGCCAGCAGGATAAGACTAGCGGGAGTAGACGAGCAGTACTTC
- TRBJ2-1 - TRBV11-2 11 CASRAAVEQFF TGTGCCAGCAGGGCGGCCGTAGAGCAGTTCTTC
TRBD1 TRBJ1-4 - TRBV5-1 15 CASSGAGGADEKLFF TGCGCCAGCAGCGGCGCAGGGGGCGCGGATGAAAAACTGTTTTTT
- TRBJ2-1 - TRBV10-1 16 CASSTGTLRSNNEQFF TGCGCCAGCAGCACCGGGACTCTGAGATCAAACAATGAGCAGTTCTTC
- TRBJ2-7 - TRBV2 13 CATRGGTLYEQYF TGTGCCACCCGAGGAGGGACCCTCTACGAGCAGTACTTC
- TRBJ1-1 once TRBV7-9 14 CASSPGHFNTEAFF TGTGCCAGCAGCCCGGGACACTTTAACACTGAAGCTTTCTTT
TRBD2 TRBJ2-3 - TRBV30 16 CAWFKFSGGSTDTQYF TGTGCCTGGTTTAAATTTAGCGGGGGCAGCACAGATACGCAGTATTTT
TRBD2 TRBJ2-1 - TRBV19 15 CASSMASGSYNEQFF TGTGCCAGTAGTATGGCTAGCGGCTCCTACAATGAGCAGTTCTTC
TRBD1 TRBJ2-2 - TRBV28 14 CASSWTGGTGELFF TGTGCCAGCAGTTGGACAGGGGGGACCGGGGAGCTGTTTTTT
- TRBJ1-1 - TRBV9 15 CASSPRQTPWTEAFF TGTGCCAGCAGCCCCCGACAGACCCCCTGGACTGAAGCTTTCTTT
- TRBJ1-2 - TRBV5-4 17 CASSGTPGTETNYGYTF TGTGCCAGCAGTGGGACTCCGGGAACAGAGACTAACTATGGCTACACCTTC
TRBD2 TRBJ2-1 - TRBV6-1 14 CASSVGGAGNEQFF TGTGCCAGCAGTGTCGGGGGGGCGGGGAATGAGCAGTTCTTC
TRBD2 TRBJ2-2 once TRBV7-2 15 CASSFGLAGAGELFF TGTGCCAGCAGCTTCGGACTAGCGGGAGCCGGGGAGCTGTTTTTT
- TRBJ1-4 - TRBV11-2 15 CASSGRQGKGEKLFF TGTGCCAGCAGCGGACGTCAGGGAAAGGGTGAAAAACTGTTTTTT
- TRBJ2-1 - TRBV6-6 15 CASRDQPGGANEQFF TGTGCCAGCAGAGACCAACCCGGGGGAGCTAATGAGCAGTTCTTC
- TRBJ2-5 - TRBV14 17 CASSQDGKGFHRETQYF TGTGCCAGCAGCCAAGATGGGAAGGGGTTTCATCGAGAGACCCAGTACTTC
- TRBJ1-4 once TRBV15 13 CATSIEGYEKLFF TGTGCCACCAGCATCGAGGGATACGAAAAACTGTTTTTT